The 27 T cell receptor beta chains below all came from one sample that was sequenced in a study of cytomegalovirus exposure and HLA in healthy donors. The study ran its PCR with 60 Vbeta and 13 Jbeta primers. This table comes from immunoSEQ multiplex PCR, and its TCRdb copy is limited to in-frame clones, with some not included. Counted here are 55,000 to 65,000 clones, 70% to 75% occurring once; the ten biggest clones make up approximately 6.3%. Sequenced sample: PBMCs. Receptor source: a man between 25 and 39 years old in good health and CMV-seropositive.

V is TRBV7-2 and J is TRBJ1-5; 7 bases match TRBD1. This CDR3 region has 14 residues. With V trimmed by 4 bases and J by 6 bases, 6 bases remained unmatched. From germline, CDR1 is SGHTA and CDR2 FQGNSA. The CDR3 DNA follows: TGTGCCAGCAGCTCGACAGGGAGACGTCAGCCCCAGCATTTT. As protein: CASSSTGRRQPQHF.

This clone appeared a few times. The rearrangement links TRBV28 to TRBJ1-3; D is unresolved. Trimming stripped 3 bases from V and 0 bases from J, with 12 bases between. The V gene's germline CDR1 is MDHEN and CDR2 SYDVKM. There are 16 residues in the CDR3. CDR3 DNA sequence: TGTGCCAGCAGTTTGGAGGCGTTAAGCTCTGGAAACACCATATATTTT. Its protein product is CASSLEALSSGNTIYF.

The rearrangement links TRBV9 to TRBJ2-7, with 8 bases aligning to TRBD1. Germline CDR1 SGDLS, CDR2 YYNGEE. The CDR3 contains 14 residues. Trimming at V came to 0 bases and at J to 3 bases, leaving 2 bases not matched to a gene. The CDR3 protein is CASSVATGGYEQYF. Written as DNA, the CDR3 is TGTGCCAGCAGCGTAGCAACAGGGGGCTACGAGCAGTACTTC.

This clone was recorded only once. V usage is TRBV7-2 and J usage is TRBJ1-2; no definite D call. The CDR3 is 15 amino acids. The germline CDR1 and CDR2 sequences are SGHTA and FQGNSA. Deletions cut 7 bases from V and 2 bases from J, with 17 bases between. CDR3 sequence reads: CASNPLGLVNYGYTF. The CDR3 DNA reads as TGTGCCAGCAACCCCCTCGGGTTGGTGAACTATGGCTACACCTTC. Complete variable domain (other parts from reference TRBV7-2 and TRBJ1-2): GAGVSQSPSNKVTEKGKDVELRCDPISGHTALYWYRQSLGQGLEFLIYFQGNSAPDKSGLPSDRFSAERTGGSVSTLTIQRTQQEDSAVYLCASNPLGLVNYGYTFGSGTRLTVV.

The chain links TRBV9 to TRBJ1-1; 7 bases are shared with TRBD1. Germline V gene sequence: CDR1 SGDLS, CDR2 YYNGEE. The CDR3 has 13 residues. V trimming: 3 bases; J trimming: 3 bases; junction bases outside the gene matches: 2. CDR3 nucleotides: TGTGCCAGCAGCGATACAGGGGACACTGAAGCTTTCTTT. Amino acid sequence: CASSDTGDTEAFF.

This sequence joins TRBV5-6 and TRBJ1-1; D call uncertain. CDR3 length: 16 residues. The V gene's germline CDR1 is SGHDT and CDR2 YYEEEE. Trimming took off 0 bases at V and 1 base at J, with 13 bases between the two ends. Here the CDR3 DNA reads TGTGCCAGCAGCTTGGACCGGACTGGACCGAACACTGAAGCTTTCTTT. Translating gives CASSLDRTGPNTEAFF.

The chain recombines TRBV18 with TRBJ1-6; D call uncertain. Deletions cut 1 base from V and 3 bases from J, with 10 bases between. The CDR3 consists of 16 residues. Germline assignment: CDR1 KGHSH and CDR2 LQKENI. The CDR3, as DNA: TGTGCCAGCTCACCACTCGTCCCAGGCTATAATTCACCCCTCCACTTT. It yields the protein CASSPLVPGYNSPLHF.

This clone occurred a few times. The CDR3 DNA follows: TGCGCCAGCAGCTTAACGGACAGGGCTAATTCACCCCTCCACTTT. Translated, it gives CASSLTDRANSPLHF. V is TRBV5-1 and J is TRBJ1-6; 8 bases are a match to TRBD1. The CDR3 is 15 residues long. Looked up from germline, CDR1 is SGHRS and CDR2 is YFSETQ. V dropped 2 bases and J dropped 6; count of bases not matched to a gene: 4.

The DNA of the CDR3 is TGTGCCAGCAGCTTAGCAGGTAATGGGCGTCAGCCCCAGCATTTT. It encodes CASSLAGNGRQPQHF. J is TRBJ1-5 and V is TRBV7-2; D not resolved. Trimming removed 0 bases from V and 6 bases from J, with 12 bases in between. The CDR3 spans 15 residues. Germline V gene data show CDR1 as SGHTA and CDR2 as FQGNSA.

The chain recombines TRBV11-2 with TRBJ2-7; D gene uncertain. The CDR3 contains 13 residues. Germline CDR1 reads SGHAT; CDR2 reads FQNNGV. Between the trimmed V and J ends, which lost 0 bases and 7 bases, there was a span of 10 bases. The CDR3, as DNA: TGTGCCAGCAGCTTAGATCTGATCAGTGAGCAGTACTTC. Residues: CASSLDLISEQYF.

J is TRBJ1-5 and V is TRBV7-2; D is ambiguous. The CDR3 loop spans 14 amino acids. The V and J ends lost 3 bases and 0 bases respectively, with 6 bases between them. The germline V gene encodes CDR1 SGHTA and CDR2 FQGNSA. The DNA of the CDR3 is TGTGCCAGCAGCTTTCAGGTTAGCAATCAGCCCCAGCATTTT. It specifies CASSFQVSNQPQHF.

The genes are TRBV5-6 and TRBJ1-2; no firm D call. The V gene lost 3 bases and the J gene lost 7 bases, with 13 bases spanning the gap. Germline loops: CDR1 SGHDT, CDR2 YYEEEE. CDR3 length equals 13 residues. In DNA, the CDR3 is TGTGCCAGCAGCTCCCTTGCGGGCCCTGGCTACACCTTC. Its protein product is CASSSLAGPGYTF.

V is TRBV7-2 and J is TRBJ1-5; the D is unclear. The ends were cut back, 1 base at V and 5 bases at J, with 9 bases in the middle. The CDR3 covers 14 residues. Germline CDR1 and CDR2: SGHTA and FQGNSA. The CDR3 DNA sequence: TGTGCCAGCAGCTTAGTGAGCCCTGATCAGCCCCAGCATTTT. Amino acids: CASSLVSPDQPQHF.

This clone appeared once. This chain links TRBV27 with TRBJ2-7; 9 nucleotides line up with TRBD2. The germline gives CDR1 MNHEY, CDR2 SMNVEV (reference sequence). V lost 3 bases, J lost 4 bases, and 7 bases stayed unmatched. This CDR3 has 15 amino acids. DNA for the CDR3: TGTGCCAGCAGTTTGGGGCGGGGGGGCGGATACGAGCAGTACTTC. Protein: CASSLGRGGGYEQYF.

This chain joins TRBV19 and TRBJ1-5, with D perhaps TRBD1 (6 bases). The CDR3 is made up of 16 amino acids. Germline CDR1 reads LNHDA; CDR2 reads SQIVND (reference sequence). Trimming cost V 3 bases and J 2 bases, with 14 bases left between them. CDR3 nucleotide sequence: TGTGCCAGTAGTATTGGGGGGGCAGGTGGCAATCAGCCCCAGCATTTT. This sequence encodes CASSIGGAGGNQPQHF.

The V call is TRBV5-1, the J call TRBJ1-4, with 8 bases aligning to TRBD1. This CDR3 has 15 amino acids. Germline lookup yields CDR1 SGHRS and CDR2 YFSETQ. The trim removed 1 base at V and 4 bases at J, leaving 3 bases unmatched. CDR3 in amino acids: CASSLQGAYNEKLFF. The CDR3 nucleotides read TGCGCCAGCAGCTTGCAGGGGGCTTATAATGAAAAACTGTTTTTT.

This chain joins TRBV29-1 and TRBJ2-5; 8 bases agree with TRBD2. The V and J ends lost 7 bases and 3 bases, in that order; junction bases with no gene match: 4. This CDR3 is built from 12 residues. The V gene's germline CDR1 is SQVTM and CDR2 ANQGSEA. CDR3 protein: CSGARGEETQYF. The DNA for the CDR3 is TGCAGCGGAGCGCGGGGGGAAGAGACCCAGTACTTC. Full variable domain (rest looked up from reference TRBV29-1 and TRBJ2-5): SAVISQKPSRDICQRGTSLTIQCQVDSQVTMMFWYRQQPGQSLTLIATANQGSEATYESGFVIDKFPISRPNLTFSTLTVSNMSPEDSSIYLCSGARGEETQYFGPGTRLLVL.

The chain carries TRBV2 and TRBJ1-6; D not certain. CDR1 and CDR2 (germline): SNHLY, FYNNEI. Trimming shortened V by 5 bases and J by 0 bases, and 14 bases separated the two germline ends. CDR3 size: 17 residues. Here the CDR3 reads CASSSRSLSSYNSPLHF. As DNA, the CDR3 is TGTGCCAGCAGTTCACGTAGCCTGAGCTCCTATAATTCACCCCTCCACTTT.

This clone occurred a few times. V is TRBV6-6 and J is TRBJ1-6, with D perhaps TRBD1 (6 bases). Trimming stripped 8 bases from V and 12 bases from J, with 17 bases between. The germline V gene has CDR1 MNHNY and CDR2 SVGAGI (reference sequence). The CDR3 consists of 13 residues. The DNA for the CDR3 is TGTGCCAGCCGCCTAGGGGGGGTGGGACCCCTCCACTTT. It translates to CASRLGGVGPLHF.

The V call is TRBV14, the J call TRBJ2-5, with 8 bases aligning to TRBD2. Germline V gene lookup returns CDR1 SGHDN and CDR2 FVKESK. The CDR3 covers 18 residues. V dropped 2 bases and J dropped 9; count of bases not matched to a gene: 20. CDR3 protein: CASSQSTTGTRRRLAQYF. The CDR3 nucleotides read TGTGCCAGCAGCCAATCTACAACCGGGACTAGAAGACGGTTGGCCCAGTACTTC.

CDR3 sequence (DNA): TGTGCCAGCAGCTTAGGCTGGGACAGGGGGTATAATTCACCCCTCCACTTT. Its translation: CASSLGWDRGYNSPLHF. The V call is TRBV7-8, the J call TRBJ1-6; 11 bases are a match to TRBD1. The V segment lost 1 base and the J segment 4 bases; nucleotides outside the gene matches: 3. The CDR3 loop spans 17 amino acids. Germline V CDR1 and CDR2: SGHVS, FQNEAQ. The full variable domain, completed using reference TRBV7-8 and TRBJ1-6, is GAGVSQSPRYKVAKRGQDVALRCDPISGHVSLFWYQQALGQGPEFLTYFQNEAQLDKSGLPSDRFFAERPEGSVSTLKIQRTQQEDSAVYLCASSLGWDRGYNSPLHFGNGTRLTVT.

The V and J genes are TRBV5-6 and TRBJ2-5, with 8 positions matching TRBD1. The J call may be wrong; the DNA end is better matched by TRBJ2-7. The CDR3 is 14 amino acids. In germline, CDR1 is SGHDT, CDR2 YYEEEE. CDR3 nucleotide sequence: TGTGCCAGCAGCTTGGTCAGGGGGCCCTACGAGCAGTACTTC. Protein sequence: CASSLVRGPYEQYF.

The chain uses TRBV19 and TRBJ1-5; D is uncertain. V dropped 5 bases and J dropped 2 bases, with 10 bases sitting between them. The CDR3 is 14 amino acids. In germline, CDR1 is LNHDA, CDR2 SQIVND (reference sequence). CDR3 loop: CASSPLVGNQPQHF. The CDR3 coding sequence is TGTGCCAGTAGTCCCTTAGTCGGCAATCAGCCCCAGCATTTT.

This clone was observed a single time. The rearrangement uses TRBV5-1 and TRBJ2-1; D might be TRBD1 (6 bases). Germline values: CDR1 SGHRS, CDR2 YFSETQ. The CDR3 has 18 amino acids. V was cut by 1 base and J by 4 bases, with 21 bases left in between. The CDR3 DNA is TGCGCCAGCAGCTTGTCAGTCCCCGGGACACGAGATTACAATGAGCAGTTCTTC. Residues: CASSLSVPGTRDYNEQFF.

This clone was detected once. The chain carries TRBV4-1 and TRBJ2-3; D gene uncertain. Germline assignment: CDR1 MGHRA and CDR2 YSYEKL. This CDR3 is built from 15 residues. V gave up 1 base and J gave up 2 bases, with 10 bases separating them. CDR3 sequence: CASSQGFGLTDTQYF. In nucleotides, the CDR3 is TGCGCCAGCAGCCAAGGGTTTGGCCTCACAGATACGCAGTATTTT.

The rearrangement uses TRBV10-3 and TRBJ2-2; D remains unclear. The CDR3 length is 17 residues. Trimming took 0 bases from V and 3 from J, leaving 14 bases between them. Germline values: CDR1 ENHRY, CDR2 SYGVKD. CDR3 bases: TGTGCCATCAGTGAGTCGGGCACCATTTGGGACACCGGGGAGCTGTTTTTT. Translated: CAISESGTIWDTGELFF.

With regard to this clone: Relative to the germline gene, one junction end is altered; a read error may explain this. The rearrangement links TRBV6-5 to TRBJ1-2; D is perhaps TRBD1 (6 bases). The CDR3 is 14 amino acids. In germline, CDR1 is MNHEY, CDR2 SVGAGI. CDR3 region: CASSNSGGRRGYTF. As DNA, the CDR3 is TGTGCCAGCAGTAACTCCGGGGGGCGTCGGGGCTACACCTTC.